This T cell receptor beta chain was identified during a study of blood T cell repertoires in COVID-19. CDR3 length: 12 amino acids. Germline assignment: CDR1 MNHEY and CDR2 SVGAGI. Trimming pared 10 bases from V and 2 bases from J, leaving 12 bases between. Assay used: immunoSEQ multiplex PCR; TCRdb lists only in-frame clones, some missing. The sample carries some 310,000 clones, 90% recorded once. The TCR originated in a woman aged 40 to 50 with COVID-19, enrolled during active disease. The sequencing input was peripheral blood. The genes are TRBV6-5 and TRBJ2-7; no reliable D call. The CDR3 here is CATTQVAYEQYF. In DNA form, the CDR3 reads TGTGCCACCACGCAGGTGGCCTACGAGCAGTACTTC.